This T cell receptor beta chain originates from a study of blood T cell repertoires in COVID-19. Sequencing was performed with immunoSEQ multiplex PCR; in TCRdb, only in-frame clones are kept and a portion is missing. The sample shows 300,000 to 350,000 clones, 90% of them seen only once. This clone was detected once. Germline CDR1 is MDHEN and CDR2 is SYDVKM. Between the trimmed V and J ends, which lost 5 bases and 0 bases, there was a span of 10 bases. This CDR3 contains 15 residues. The sample taken for sequencing was PBMCs or T cells enriched from blood (not recorded which). This chain joins TRBV28 and TRBJ1-4, with D perhaps matching TRBD1 (5 bases). The TCR comes from a young woman with acute COVID-19. The CDR3 protein is CASSPATATNEKLFF. As DNA, the CDR3 is TGTGCCAGCAGTCCGGCGACAGCAACTAATGAAAAACTGTTTTTT.